The table lists the clone carrying this T cell receptor (beta chain) with a count of one. Its antigen is unknown. The data derive from a study of T cell responses to AZD1222 COVID-19 vaccine. Whole-study context: Whether given at about 4 or about 12 weeks, second doses were pooled. General study results and limits: Per reports, nearly half of all spike-specific TCRs target regions that are unmutated in variants. Spike-specific TCR breadth and depth grew following two AZD1222 doses.

Clones were read by immunoSEQ multiplex PCR, and TCRdb kept only the in-frame ones, dropping some. The sample holds tens of thousands of clones, 80% seen once. Germline V gene sequence: CDR1 GTSNPN, CDR2 SVGIG (reference sequence). The CDR3 length is 16 residues. With 1 base clipped from V and 2 bases from J, the junction kept 9 bases outside the gene matches. J is TRBJ2-5 and V is TRBV30; 8 bases are shared with TRBD1. This TCR derives from an adult in good health. The material was peripheral blood, obtained on day 0 of AZD1222 vaccination. The CDR3 region is CAWSGLGTGYQETQYF. For the CDR3, the DNA is TGTGCCTGGAGTGGCTTAGGGACAGGCTATCAAGAGACCCAGTACTTC.